This TCR beta chain came from a study of blood T cell repertoires in COVID-19. Cohort allocation depended upon clinical history that participants reported. V lost 7 bases and J 3 bases, leaving 15 bases between the germline ends. The CDR3 extends over 14 amino acids. Germline V gene sequence: CDR1 MDHEN, CDR2 SYDVKM. TCRdb's copy holds only in-frame clones and misses some; the assay was immunoSEQ multiplex PCR. Altogether 250,000 or so clones are present, roughly nine tenths being singletons, with the ten largest covering 11%. The TCR was taken from a man aged 25-45 years who had recovered from COVID-19. Specimen: PBMCs or T cells enriched from blood (not recorded which). This chain joins TRBV28 and TRBJ1-1; no reliable D call. CDR3 bases: TGTGCCAGCAATACGCCAGGTACTTACACTGAAGCTTTCTTT. The encoded protein is CASNTPGTYTEAFF. The variable domain in full, completed from reference TRBV28 and TRBJ1-1, reads DVKVTQSSRYLVKRTGEKVFLECVQDMDHENMFWYRQDPGLGLRLIYFSYDVKMKEKGDIPEGYSVSREKKERFSLILESASTNQTSMYLCASNTPGTYTEAFFGQGTRLTVV.